Ten or more counts support the clone carrying this TCR beta chain. Its cognate antigen is unknown. Germline V gene data show CDR1 as GTSNPN and CDR2 as SVGIG (reference sequence). The CDR3 totals 15 residues. The ends lost 2 bases at V and 8 bases at J; junction bases unmatched: 13. This sample is drawn from a study of beta chain features in type 1 diabetes. Sequenced material consisted of expressed TCRB transcripts (all of the isolated RNA was reverse transcribed). Clones were sequenced by immunoSEQ multiplex PCR, and TCRdb holds only the in-frame ones, with some missing. The sample lists over 150,000 clones, around 7.8% occurring once. Findings and limits, study-wide: In every one of the four CD4+ subsets, TCRB CDR3s were moderately but significantly shorter in Type 1 diabetes patients.

Sampling consisted of one heparinised blood draw per donor, averaging roughly 100 mL. It was via CD45RO/CCR7/CD25/CD127/CD95/CD27 that CD4+ naive, central memory, regulatory and stem cell-like memory cells were sorted. The purity of all sorted populations exceeded 95%. The clonotype was recovered from a woman aged 40 to 49 with type 1 diabetes. This chain uses TRBV30 with TRBJ1-2; TRBD1 agrees at 8 bases. The specimen was central memory CD4+ T cells from blood. CDR3 sequence (DNA): TGTGCCTGGAGTAGAGGTAGAATCGGGACAGGCGGCTACACCTTC. Translated, it gives CAWSRGRIGTGGYTF. Drawing the rest from reference TRBV30 and TRBJ1-2, the complete variable domain is SQTIHQWPATLVQPVGSPLSLECTVEGTSNPNLYWYRQAAGRGLQLLFYSVGIGQISSEVPQNLSASRPQDRQFILSSKKLLLSDSGFYLCAWSRGRIGTGGYTFGSGTRLTVV.